This T cell receptor beta chain was retrieved from a study of OX40 agonist ivuxolimab in advanced cancers. Turning to the study itself: Enrolled patients in dose escalation had cancers that were hepatocellular carcinoma, melanoma, renal cell or head and neck cancer. Prior anti-PD-1, anti-PD-L1 or anti-CTLA-4 therapy was allowed; around 40% had some.

CDR3 size: 15 residues. V gave up 0 bases and J gave up 3 bases, with 13 bases separating them. The method was immunoSEQ multiplex PCR; TCRdb's version includes in-frame clones alone and lacks a portion of them. The sample yields around 84,000 clones, 92% seen once. The input for sequencing was CD4+ or CD8+ T cells sorted from blood, taken in a trial of the OX40 agonist ivuxolimab. The clonotype originates from an adult with an advanced solid tumor such as melanoma, head and neck, liver or kidney cancer. The chain uses TRBV5-3 and TRBJ2-7; TRBD1 might be the D (6 bases). TRBV5-3 is an open reading frame, and its role is uncertain. Here the CDR3 reads CARSLGGQGHYEQYF. In nucleotides, the CDR3 is TGTGCCAGAAGCTTGGGAGGGCAGGGGCACTACGAGCAGTACTTC.